These T cell receptor beta chains were read from a single sample in a study of blood T cell repertoires in COVID-19. Repertoires were generated with immunoSEQ multiplex PCR, while TCRdb's copy carries only in-frame clones and drops some. The sample has about 480,000 clones, more than 85% seen once; the top ten hold approximately 8%. The sequenced material came from PBMCs or T cells enriched from blood (not recorded which). The receptor source for this set is a woman aged 55-69 years who had recovered from COVID-19. Each CDR3 is given without its conserved first and last residue.

TRBJ2-1	TRBV21-1	ASSKPLLGFNEQF
TRBJ1-6	TRBV5-8	ASSLHVNSPLH
TRBJ2-7	TRBV11-3	ASSLVSNEQY
TRBJ1-2	TRBV21-1	ASSARTGLNYGYT
TRBJ2-7	TRBV19	ASSIGRASYEQY
TRBJ2-1	TRBV24-1	ATSDFSRAGNEQF
TRBJ2-2	TRBV5-1	ASSLAGNTGELF
TRBJ1-2	TRBV3-1/TRBV3-2	ASSQRRVGYGYT
TRBJ2-3	TRBV5-1	ASSLVLYEDTQY
TRBJ1-1	TRBV2	ASSPTGATEAF
TRBJ1-6	TRBV3-1/TRBV3-2	ASSLRTGKDSPLH
TRBJ1-5	TRBV6-6	ASSYDSSSNQPQH
TRBJ2-1	TRBV19	ASSMGHNYNEQF
TRBJ1-4	TRBV7-9	ASSLDRTTNEKLF
TRBJ1-4	TRBV28	ASSSVTGGREKLF
TRBJ1-5	TRBV7-9	ASSNRDSPNQPQH
TRBJ1-5	TRBV2	ASSRTGGAANQPQH
TRBJ1-6	TRBV15	ATSPTVADRNSPLH
TRBJ2-3	TRBV5-1	ASSLDGARTDTQY
TRBJ1-3	TRBV3-1/TRBV3-2	ASSRQTGSGNTIY
TRBJ2-2	TRBV20-1	SASRPLAGTGELF
TRBJ1-5	TRBV5-1	ASSLDGTGFNRPQH
TRBJ1-5	TRBV6-5	ASSYWTGGNQPQH
TRBJ2-5	TRBV2	ASGRTGGVTQY
TRBJ1-5	TRBV19	ASSQTGATGGWQPQH
TRBJ2-4	TRBV5-6	ASSLVGEVQY
TRBJ1-5	TRBV30	AWSVGRGQPQH
TRBJ1-1	TRBV7-9	ASSLAGSVFVTEAF
TRBJ1-2	TRBV3-1/TRBV3-2	ASSQVQNRPAGGYT
TRBJ1-5	TRBV6-5	ASSYGVAVSNQPQH
TRBJ1-5	TRBV28	ASSSGGHGNQPQH
TRBJ1-1	TRBV5-1	ASSLDRDLMNTEAF
TRBJ2-2	TRBV29-1	SVVGPRAGELF
TRBJ1-5	TRBV12-5	ASGLVVWGGAVNQPQH
TRBJ1-1	TRBV7-9	ASSLRSPEGAF
TRBJ2-4	TRBV9	ASSRTSGGQDIQY
TRBJ2-2	TRBV5-1	ASSPEPGLAYRNTGELF
TRBJ2-2	TRBV4-1	ASSQGGGELF
TRBJ1-4	TRBV27	ASSWAGGEKLF
TRBJ1-1	TRBV19	ASSNRGHGEAF
TRBJ2-1	TRBV10-3	AISGTSGGAGEQF
TRBJ1-2	TRBV6-2/TRBV6-3	ASSPGGTNYGYT
TRBJ2-5	TRBV9	ASSIGLAGAETQY